The 12 T cell receptor beta chains presented below share a single source sample, sequenced in a study of T cell responses to AZD1222 COVID-19 vaccine. Profiling relied on immunoSEQ multiplex PCR, and the TCRdb table lists in-frame clones only, not all of them. The repertoire holds over 100,000 clones, with about 90% as singletons. Sequenced here: peripheral blood, sampled on day 0 of AZD1222 vaccination. The receptors here all came from an adult in good health.

V and J are TRBV2 and TRBJ2-7; tentative D call: TRBD1 (5 bases). V shed 5 bases and J shed 2 bases, with 13 bases lying between them. Germline V gives CDR1 SNHLY, CDR2 FYNNEI. CDR3 length: 14 residues. The chain's CDR3 is CASSPQGTAYEQYV. CDR3 nucleotides: TGTGCCAGCAGTCCTCAGGGAACGGCCTACGAGCAGTACGTC.

V is TRBV18 and J is TRBJ1-6; no firm D call. The germline V and J ends were trimmed by 3 bases and 6 bases, with 12 bases remaining between them. CDR1 is KGHSH and CDR2 is LQKENI in the germline V gene. This CDR3 is 15 amino acids long. The CDR3 protein is CASSPGNFGNSPLHF. The CDR3 DNA sequence: TGTGCCAGCTCACCGGGTAACTTTGGTAATTCACCCCTCCACTTT.

The J gene is TRBJ1-2, the V gene TRBV7-8, with 8 bases fitting TRBD1. V lost 4 bases, J lost 4 bases, and 11 bases stayed unmatched. The CDR3 contains 16 residues. Germline values: CDR1 SGHVS, CDR2 FQNEAQ. CDR3 nucleotides: TGTGCCAGCAGCTCCGTTCTCAGGGGGCGTATCTATGGCTACACCTTC. This gives the protein CASSSVLRGRIYGYTF.

This sequence joins TRBV7-9 and TRBJ2-1; D is unresolved. The CDR3 covers 12 residues. The V gene's germline CDR1 is SEHNR and CDR2 FQNEAQ (reference sequence). V was cut by 5 bases and J by 8 bases, with 10 bases left in between. The CDR3 DNA reads as TGTGCCAGCAGCCGCCCTGGCGATGAGCAGTTCTTC. Protein sequence: CASSRPGDEQFF.

The chain joins TRBV29-1 to TRBJ2-3; D is perhaps TRBD1 (5 bases). There are 13 residues in the CDR3. In germline, CDR1 is SQVTM, CDR2 ANQGSEA. V gave up 0 bases and J gave up 11 bases, with 15 bases separating them. The CDR3 DNA sequence: TGCAGCGTTGAAGATCGGGTGGGGCAGGGGCAGTATTTT. This sequence encodes CSVEDRVGQGQYF.

J is TRBJ1-4 and V is TRBV27; possible D gene TRBD1, 5 bases. This CDR3 has 15 residues. Germline CDR1 is MNHEY and CDR2 is SMNVEV (reference sequence). V lost 3 bases and J 1 base, leaving 9 bases between the germline ends. The CDR3 coding sequence is TGTGCCAGCAGTTTGGGGGGGGGAACTAATGAAAAACTGTTTTTT. Protein: CASSLGGGTNEKLFF.

V usage is TRBV11-2 and J usage is TRBJ1-4, with D unresolved. Germline V gene data show CDR1 as SGHAT and CDR2 as FQNNGV. The CDR3 spans 14 residues. V was trimmed by 2 bases and J by 5 bases, leaving 9 bases between them. The CDR3 coding sequence is TGTGCCAGCAGCTTACTGTACGGGAATGAAAAACTGTTTTTT. Its protein is CASSLLYGNEKLFF.

The rearrangement joins TRBV9 to TRBJ2-1; 11 bases match TRBD2. The CDR3 length is 15 residues. The V gene's germline CDR1 is SGDLS and CDR2 YYNGEE. V was pared by 5 bases and J by 4 bases, with 5 bases of the junction left unmatched. The CDR3 sequence is CASSGRTSGYNEQFF. DNA for the CDR3: TGTGCCAGCAGTGGACGGACTAGCGGGTACAATGAGCAGTTCTTC.

J is TRBJ2-2 and V is TRBV6-6; 12 bases agree with TRBD2. The junction had 18 bases not matched to a gene; V was cut back by 6 bases and J by 4 bases. This CDR3 spans 20 amino acids. Germline lookup yields CDR1 MNHNY and CDR2 SVGAGI (reference sequence). The CDR3 loop reads CASSLAGSSGGAPTTGELFF. CDR3 nucleotide sequence: TGTGCCAGCAGCCTCGCAGGCTCTAGCGGGGGGGCCCCGACCACCGGGGAGCTGTTTTTT.

V is TRBV5-1 and J is TRBJ2-7, with D hard to call. The length of the CDR3 is 13 residues. Germline CDR1 and CDR2: SGHRS and YFSETQ. V lost 2 bases and J lost 0, with 6 bases in between. CDR3: CASSFPLSYEQYF. CDR3 sequence (DNA): TGCGCCAGCAGCTTTCCCCTCTCCTACGAGCAGTACTTC.

The chain links TRBV20-1 to TRBJ2-5, with D hard to call. Trimming took 6 bases from V and 5 from J, leaving 10 bases between them. CDR3 length: 11 amino acids. Per the germline V gene, CDR1 is DFQATT and CDR2 is SNEGSKA (reference sequence). CDR3 bases: TGCAGTGCCGGTGGGCTGGAGACCCAGTACTTC. Its translation: CSAGGLETQYF.

The chain links TRBV5-6 to TRBJ1-6; tentatively, D is TRBD1 (5 bases). CDR1 is SGHDT, CDR2 YYEEEE, per germline. This CDR3 contains 15 residues. Trimming removed 1 base at V and 8 bases at J, with 13 bases between. The chain's CDR3 is CASSLSGAGHSPLHF. The CDR3 nucleotides read TGTGCCAGCAGCTTGAGCGGCGCAGGGCATTCACCCCTCCACTTT.